This TCR beta chain was sequenced in a study of T cell repertoires in cytomegalovirus infection. Study overall: The study used recently identified HLA-C-restricted and well-studied HLA-B-restricted CMV epitopes. From public TCR beta signatures came an indication of both CMV infection and matching HLA type. The study, taken as a whole, reports: Based on cumulative public TCR beta family frequency, carriers of CMV plus the relevant HLA were identified. HLA-C-restricted TCR beta clonotypes specific for CMV led the ex vivo response.

TCRdb reprocessed the reads with MiXCR, giving one entry per CDR3 protein. This table holds about 920,000 distinct CDR3 sequences, around a third found once. This clonotype was observed a few times. Its antigen remains unidentified. CDR1 and CDR2 (germline): MDHEN, SYDVKM. This CDR3 is 16 amino acids long. V gave up 4 bases and J gave up 4 bases; unmatched junction bases: 10. This receptor was obtained from a human donor in good health (CMV status not recorded). Some clones in this sample may be carry-over from other donors' samples. The V call is TRBV28, the J call TRBJ1-1; 9 bases agree with TRBD1. The source material was cultured CD8+ T cells from PBMCs, sampled from culture after CMV antigen stimulation. CDR3 DNA sequence: TGTGCCAGCAGTTCGGTCGGACAGGGGTTGACCACTGAAGCTTTCTTT. The encoded protein is CASSSVGQGLTTEAFF.